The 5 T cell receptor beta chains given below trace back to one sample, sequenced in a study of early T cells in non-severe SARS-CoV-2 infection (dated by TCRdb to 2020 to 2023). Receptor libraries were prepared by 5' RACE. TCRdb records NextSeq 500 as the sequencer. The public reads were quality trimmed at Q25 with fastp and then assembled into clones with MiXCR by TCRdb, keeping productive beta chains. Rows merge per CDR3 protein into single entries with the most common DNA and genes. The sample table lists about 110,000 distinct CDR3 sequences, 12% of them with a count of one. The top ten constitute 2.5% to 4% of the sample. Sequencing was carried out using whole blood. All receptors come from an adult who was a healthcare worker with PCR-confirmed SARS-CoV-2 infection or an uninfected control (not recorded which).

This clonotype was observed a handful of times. For the CDR3, the DNA is TGTGCCAGCAGCTATTTGAACACTGAAGCTTTCTTT. Protein: CASSYLNTEAFF. The chain employs TRBV7-6 and TRBJ1-1, with unresolved D. The V and J ends lost 4 bases and 0 bases respectively, with 3 bases between them. Germline CDR1 and CDR2: SGHVS and FNYEAQ. This CDR3 contains 12 residues.

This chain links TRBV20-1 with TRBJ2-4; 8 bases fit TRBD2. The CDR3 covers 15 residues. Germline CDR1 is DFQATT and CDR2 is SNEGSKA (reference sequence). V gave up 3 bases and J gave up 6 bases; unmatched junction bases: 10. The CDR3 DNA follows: TGCAGTGCTAGTACCCCGGGACTAGGTTTAAACATTCAGTACTTC. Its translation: CSASTPGLGLNIQYF.

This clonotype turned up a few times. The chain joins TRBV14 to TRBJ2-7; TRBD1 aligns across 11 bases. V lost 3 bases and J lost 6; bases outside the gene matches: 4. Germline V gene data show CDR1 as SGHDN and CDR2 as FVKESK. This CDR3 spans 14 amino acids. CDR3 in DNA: TGTGCCAGCAGCCAGCGGACAGGGGGCGGCGAGCAGTACTTC. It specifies CASSQRTGGGEQYF.

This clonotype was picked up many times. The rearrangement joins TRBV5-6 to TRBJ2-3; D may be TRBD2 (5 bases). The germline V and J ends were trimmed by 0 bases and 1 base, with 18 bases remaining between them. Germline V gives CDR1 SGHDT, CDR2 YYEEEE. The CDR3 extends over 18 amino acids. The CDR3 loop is CASSLGELRLAGTDTQYF. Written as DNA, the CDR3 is TGTGCCAGCAGCTTGGGGGAGTTGAGGCTAGCCGGCACAGATACGCAGTATTTT.

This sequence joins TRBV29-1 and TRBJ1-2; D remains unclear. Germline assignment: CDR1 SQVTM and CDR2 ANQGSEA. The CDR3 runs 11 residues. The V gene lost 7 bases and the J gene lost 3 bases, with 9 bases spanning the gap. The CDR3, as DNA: TGCAGCGGAGAGGGTTACTATGGCTACACCTTC. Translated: CSGEGYYGYTF.